Below, 20 T cell receptor beta chains from the same sample are listed, as sequenced in a study of blood T cell repertoires in COVID-19 (dated by TCRdb to 2018 to 2020). Library method: the immunoSEQ multiplex PCR assay. The table was pulled from immuneACCESS by TCRdb, which kept in-frame rearrangements only. Such tables lose some clones; where checked, under half of the loss comes from unresolved V genes, and the rest has no known cause. Counted in this sample were approximately 16,000 clones; about 89% of them appeared once. The biggest ten clones account for approximately 2.8% of the sample. The sequenced sample was peripheral blood. The receptors were sampled from a human donor in a cohort sampled during active COVID-19.

The chain links TRBV6-5 to TRBJ2-1, with 9 nucleotides matching TRBD1. Germline-derived CDR1 and CDR2 are MNHEY and SVGAGI. After removal of 6 bases from V and 5 bases from J, the junction contained 5 bases not matched to a gene. This CDR3 has 14 residues. The CDR3 DNA follows: TGTGCCAGCAGACAACAGGGGGCGAACAATGAGCAGTTCTTC. Its translation is CASRQQGANNEQFF.

The rearrangement uses TRBV5-6 and TRBJ2-7; 9 bases are a match to TRBD1. V was clipped by 4 bases and J by 3 bases; unmatched bases: 11. Germline CDR1 reads SGHDT; CDR2 reads YYEEEE. The CDR3 is 16 amino acids. CDR3 loop: CASSGPGTGNYYEQYF. Written as DNA, the CDR3 is TGTGCCAGCAGCGGGCCCGGGACAGGGAACTACTACGAGCAGTACTTC.

The chain combines TRBV25-1 with TRBJ1-2; the match to TRBD1 covers 8 bases. Unmatched junction bases numbered 5, after V lost 4 bases and J lost 4 bases. The germline V gene has CDR1 MGHDK and CDR2 SYGVNS. This CDR3 is 14 amino acids long. The CDR3 region has the DNA TGTGCCAGCAGTGCGCTAGACAGGGGCTATGGCTACACCTTC. This translates into CASSALDRGYGYTF.

In DNA form, the CDR3 reads TGTGCCAGCAGCTCGGGACTAGAGAAAGGGTACGAGCAGTACTTC. The encoded protein is CASSSGLEKGYEQYF. V is TRBV5-4 and J is TRBJ2-7; 8 bases agree with TRBD2. With V trimmed by 3 bases and J by 4 bases, 9 bases remained unmatched. The germline V gene encodes CDR1 SGHNT and CDR2 YYREEE (reference sequence). There are 15 residues in the CDR3.

The V gene is TRBV3-1 (or the pseudogene TRBV3-2), the J gene TRBJ2-6; TRBD1 matches at 12 bases. The V segment lost 2 bases and the J segment 0 bases; nucleotides outside the gene matches: 2. Germline V gene lookup returns CDR1 LGHDT and CDR2 YNNKEL (reference sequence). The CDR3 covers 18 residues. The CDR3 DNA sequence: TGTGCCAGCAGCCAATGGGACAGGGGGCCCTCTGGGGCCAACGTCCTGACTTTC. Translating gives CASSQWDRGPSGANVLTF.

This clone appeared a single time. The V and J genes are TRBV6-6 and TRBJ1-4, with TRBD1 matching 11 bases. The CDR3 runs to 15 residues. With 10 bases clipped from V and 7 bases from J, the junction kept 11 bases outside the gene matches. Germline CDR1 and CDR2: MNHNY and SVGAGI (reference sequence). The CDR3 nucleotides read TGTGCCACCGGACAGGGGGCGCTTCAGGGTGAAAAACTGTTTTTT. It yields the protein CATGQGALQGEKLFF.

V gene TRBV6-5 combines with J gene TRBJ1-2; no firm D call. The germline gives CDR1 MNHEY, CDR2 SVGAGI. The CDR3 has 15 residues. V was trimmed by 5 bases and J by 3 bases, leaving 16 bases between them. As DNA, the CDR3 is TGTGCCAGCAGTCCCCGAGGCAGCGCATACTATGGCTACACCTTC. Translating gives CASSPRGSAYYGYTF.

The chain recombines TRBV4-2 with TRBJ1-1; a possible D gene is TRBD1 (6 bases). The CDR3 is 14 residues long. Deletions cut 4 bases from V and 2 bases from J, with 11 bases between. Germline-derived CDR1 and CDR2 are LGHNA and YNFKEQ. The CDR3 DNA follows: TGTGCCAGCAGCCCCTCAGGGGACAACACTGAAGCTTTCTTT. Its translation is CASSPSGDNTEAFF.

The gene calls are TRBV20-1 and TRBJ1-2, with D possibly being TRBD1 (5 bases). The CDR3 is 11 residues long. Trimming stripped 8 bases from V and 4 bases from J, with 11 bases between. CDR1 is DFQATT and CDR2 is SNEGSKA in the germline V gene (reference sequence). The chain's CDR3 is CSSDTPYGYTF. CDR3 sequence (DNA): TGCAGTTCGGACACCCCCTATGGCTACACCTTC.

By share, this clone counts as medium-sized. The chain joins TRBV4-1 to TRBJ2-5; TRBD2 aligns across 8 bases. V was clipped by 5 bases and J by 5 bases; unmatched bases: 10. Germline assignment: CDR1 MGHRA and CDR2 YSYEKL. The length of the CDR3 is 15 residues. The CDR3 spells CASSDTGTRRETQYF. CDR3 sequence (DNA): TGCGCCAGCAGCGATACGGGGACTAGGAGGGAGACCCAGTACTTC.

This clone appeared once. This rearrangement joins TRBV7-2 to TRBJ2-7, with 10 nucleotides matching TRBD1. Trimming took 2 bases from V and 2 from J; bases not matched to a gene: 6. Germline V gives CDR1 SGHTA, CDR2 FQGNSA. The CDR3 totals 16 residues. CDR3 amino acids: CASSLRSGTGAYEQYF. The CDR3 DNA reads as TGTGCCAGCAGCTTACGTTCTGGGACAGGGGCCTACGAGCAGTACTTC. Drawing the rest from reference TRBV7-2 and TRBJ2-7, the complete variable domain is GAGVSQSPSNKVTEKGKDVELRCDPISGHTALYWYRQSLGQGLEFLIYFQGNSAPDKSGLPSDRFSAERTGGSVSTLTIQRTQQEDSAVYLCASSLRSGTGAYEQYFGPGTRLTVT.

V usage is TRBV9 and J usage is TRBJ1-2; D is uncertain. CDR1 is SGDLS, CDR2 YYNGEE, per germline. Trimming pared 4 bases from V and 4 bases from J, leaving 8 bases between. The CDR3 runs 12 residues. CDR3 protein: CASSPRFYGYTF. As DNA, the CDR3 is TGTGCCAGCAGCCCGAGGTTCTATGGCTACACCTTC.

The chain recombines TRBV10-2 with TRBJ1-5, with D tentatively TRBD1 (6 bases). The germline V and J ends were trimmed by 5 bases and 8 bases, with 16 bases remaining between them. This CDR3 spans 14 amino acids. The germline V gene encodes CDR1 WSHSY and CDR2 SAAADI. CDR3 in amino acids: CASSPRGGYEPQHF. Written as DNA, the CDR3 is TGCGCCAGCAGTCCAAGGGGGGGGTATGAGCCCCAGCATTTT.

The chain has TRBV4-2 and TRBJ2-3; no clear D gene. Deletions cut 0 bases from V and 3 bases from J, with 13 bases between. The CDR3 runs 16 residues. CDR1 is LGHNA, CDR2 YNFKEQ, per germline. DNA for the CDR3: TGTGCCAGCAGCCAAGAACCTCGCGGCCTAACAGATACGCAGTATTTT. Translation gives CASSQEPRGLTDTQYF.

This chain joins TRBV5-4 and TRBJ1-1; D perhaps matches TRBD1 (5 bases). CDR3 length equals 16 residues. The ends were cut back, 4 bases at V and 4 bases at J, with 20 bases in the middle. The germline gives CDR1 SGHNT, CDR2 YYREEE (reference sequence). In DNA, the CDR3 is TGTGCCAGCAGCCCCCGGGCCCTGGGGGGAGGCACTGAAGCTTTCTTT. This encodes CASSPRALGGGTEAFF.

The chain uses TRBV5-1 and TRBJ2-7; D possibly corresponds to TRBD1 (5 bases). V lost 5 bases, J lost 0 bases, and 12 bases lay in between. Germline CDR1 SGHRS, CDR2 YFSETQ. This CDR3 contains 14 residues. This CDR3 is CASRTLTDSYEQYF. The CDR3 coding sequence is TGCGCCAGCAGGACGTTGACAGACTCCTACGAGCAGTACTTC. Using reference TRBV5-1 and TRBJ2-7 for the parts outside the CDR3, the full variable domain is KAGVTQTPRYLIKTRGQQVTLSCSPISGHRSVSWYQQTPGQGLQFLFEYFSETQRNKGNFPGRFSGRQFSNSRSEMNVSTLELGDSALYLCASRTLTDSYEQYFGPGTRLTVT.

V gene TRBV11-2 combines with J gene TRBJ1-1, with 8 bases fitting TRBD1. After removal of 3 bases from V and 4 bases from J, the junction contained 7 bases not matched to a gene. The length of the CDR3 is 15 residues. Germline loops: CDR1 SGHAT, CDR2 FQNNGV. The CDR3 reads CASSLRTGSATEAFF. CDR3 nucleotides: TGTGCCAGCAGCTTGCGGACAGGGAGTGCCACTGAAGCTTTCTTT.

The chain is built from TRBV7-2 and TRBJ1-1; weak D call: TRBD1 (6 bases). The germline CDR1 and CDR2 sequences are SGHTA and FQGNSA. The length of the CDR3 is 15 residues. V shed 4 bases and J shed 4 bases, with 16 bases lying between them. The CDR3 coding sequence is TGTGCCAGCAGCTACCGCCGAGGGGGGGCCACTGAAGCTTTCTTT. It is translated as CASSYRRGGATEAFF.

The chain carries TRBV10-3 and TRBJ2-3; TRBD2 matches 9 bases. The CDR3 sequence is 15 residues long. From germline, CDR1 is ENHRY and CDR2 SYGVKD. V was clipped by 6 bases and J by 1 base; unmatched bases: 5. As DNA, the CDR3 is TGTGCCATCAGATCCGAGCGGGGGGGCACAGATACGCAGTATTTT. Its translation: CAIRSERGGTDTQYF.

The CDR3 sequence is CASSPRDGNTEAFF. CDR3 DNA: TGTGCCAGCAGCCCACGGGATGGGAACACTGAAGCTTTCTTT. V gene TRBV5-4 combines with J gene TRBJ1-1; D ambiguous. The CDR3 sequence is 14 residues long. Trimming stripped 4 bases from V and 1 base from J, with 11 bases between. The germline V gene has CDR1 SGHNT and CDR2 YYREEE (reference sequence).